This record looks at one T cell receptor (beta chain) sequence and its context. Its antigen is not identified. The sample comes from a study of T cell responses to AZD1222 COVID-19 vaccine. The study's findings and limits: Only a handful of individuals given AZD1222 were seropositive at baseline.

The data were produced by immunoSEQ multiplex PCR, yet TCRdb's version contains in-frame clones alone and is incomplete. Among 150,000 to 200,000 clones, 92% were seen once, and the ten largest hold under 1.2%. The source was peripheral blood, collected 28 days after the second AZD1222 dose. The sequence derives from an adult who received the AZD1222 COVID-19 vaccine.

The CDR3 sequence: CASSEAAAAYGYTF. The CDR3 nucleotides read TGTGCCAGCAGTGAAGCCGCGGCAGCCTATGGCTACACCTTC. The chain employs TRBV6-1 and TRBJ1-2, with D uncertain. In germline, CDR1 is MNHNS, CDR2 SASEGT. This CDR3 has 14 residues. V dropped 0 bases and J dropped 4 bases, with 9 bases sitting between them.